The 17 T cell receptor beta chains in this list originate from one sample, sequenced in a study of shared clonotypes between healthy human individuals. CD45RO negativity and positive selection for CCR7 defined naive CD8 cells, a population that excluded terminally differentiated effector memory CD45RA+ cells. Profiled with immunoSEQ multiplex PCR; TCRdb holds only in-frame clones, not every one. The sample has 600,000 or so clones, 95% to 98% seen once. Source material: naive CD8+ T cells sorted from blood. These receptors were collected from a man aged 25-40 years in good health.

The rearrangement uses TRBV27 and TRBJ2-1, with 12 bases that match TRBD2. Germline-derived CDR1 and CDR2 are MNHEY and SMNVEV (reference sequence). V was clipped by 7 bases and J by 9 bases; unmatched bases: 7. The CDR3 runs 14 residues. The chain's CDR3 is CASNLAGGPGEQFF. The CDR3 DNA follows: TGTGCCAGCAACCTAGCGGGAGGGCCTGGTGAGCAGTTCTTC.

The DNA of the CDR3 is TGTGCCAGCAGTGACACAAAGCACTGGACTAGCGGGAGCAATACGCAGTATTTT. Translated: CASSDTKHWTSGSNTQYF. The V gene is TRBV6-4, the J gene TRBJ2-3, with 13 bases fitting TRBD2. The J segment lost 7 bases and the V segment lost 2 bases, leaving 12 bases of the junction unmatched. There are 18 residues in the CDR3. Germline V gene data show CDR1 as MRHNA and CDR2 as SNTAGT.

The gene calls are TRBV29-1 and TRBJ2-7, with a weak D call TRBD2 (7 bases). The CDR3 consists of 14 residues. From germline, CDR1 is SQVTM and CDR2 ANQGSEA. The ends were cut back, 4 bases at V and 7 bases at J, with 20 bases in the middle. DNA of the CDR3: TGCAGCGTTGGGGGGGGCTTCCTACAAGGAGAGCAGTACTTC. Translating gives CSVGGGFLQGEQYF.

J is TRBJ2-1 and V is TRBV6-5, with D perhaps given as TRBD1 or TRBD2 (6 bases each). Trimming left V 4 bases short and J 0 bases short, with 10 bases between. This CDR3 comprises 15 residues. Per germline, CDR1 MNHEY and CDR2 SVGAGI. CDR3 in DNA: TGTGCCAGCAGTTTGGGGGGCTTCTCCTACAATGAGCAGTTCTTC. The encoded protein is CASSLGGFSYNEQFF.

The chain has TRBV7-2 and TRBJ2-1, with unresolved D. V was pared by 5 bases and J by 0 bases, with 11 bases between. The CDR3 has 15 amino acids. Germline lookup yields CDR1 SGHTA and CDR2 FQGNSA. The CDR3 DNA is TGTGCCAGCAGCCCCCCAAGAGGCTCCTACAATGAGCAGTTCTTC. This gives the protein CASSPPRGSYNEQFF.

This CDR3 is CASSVDWSGQGRDEQYF. The DNA for the CDR3 is TGTGCCAGCAGCGTAGATTGGTCGGGACAGGGGCGAGACGAGCAGTACTTC. The chain is built from TRBV9 and TRBJ2-7, with 10 nucleotides matching TRBD1. CDR1 is SGDLS and CDR2 is YYNGEE in the germline V gene. V lost 0 bases to trimming and J lost 5 bases; unmatched junction nucleotides: 11. This CDR3 comprises 17 residues.

The chain is built from TRBV15 and TRBJ2-3; no clear D gene. The V end lost 1 base, the J end lost 2 bases, and 4 bases lay between the germline ends. Per germline, CDR1 LNHNV and CDR2 YYDKDF (reference sequence). CDR3 length: 13 amino acids. This CDR3 is CATSRGHTDTQYF. DNA for the CDR3: TGTGCCACCAGCAGAGGACACACAGATACGCAGTATTTT.

V is TRBV7-2 and J is TRBJ2-5; TRBD2 aligns across 12 bases. The CDR3 loop spans 18 amino acids. The V and J ends lost 5 bases and 7 bases, in that order; junction bases with no gene match: 17. The germline gives CDR1 SGHTA, CDR2 FQGNSA. CDR3 bases: TGTGCCAGCAGCCAACGGACTAGCGGGAAGCACTTTCTGATGACCCAGTACTTC. This sequence encodes CASSQRTSGKHFLMTQYF.

In DNA, the CDR3 is TGCGCCAGCAGCTTGATGCAGCGGGGGAGGGAGACCCAGTACTTC. Its translation: CASSLMQRGRETQYF. The rearrangement links TRBV5-1 to TRBJ2-5; 8 nucleotides line up with TRBD2. The CDR3 spans 15 residues. The V segment lost 1 base and the J segment 5 bases; nucleotides outside the gene matches: 7. CDR1 SGHRS and CDR2 YFSETQ come from the germline V gene.

The chain recombines TRBV10-3 with TRBJ2-1; D may be TRBD2 (5 bases). This CDR3 has 15 residues. Trimming took 0 bases from V and 9 from J, leaving 15 bases between them. Germline CDR1 ENHRY, CDR2 SYGVKD. The CDR3 here is CAISESTRPYGEQFF. The CDR3 DNA sequence: TGTGCCATCAGTGAGTCCACTAGACCCTACGGTGAGCAGTTCTTC.

Comment on this clone: Because the CDR3's place on the DNA is in doubt, the DNA is left out and the CDR3 is given as listed by TCRdb. V gene TRBV11-2 combines with J gene TRBJ2-7; the D segment call TRBD1 is taken from the table without a DNA check. The CDR3 is 15 amino acids long, termini counted. From germline, CDR1 is SGHAT and CDR2 FQNNGV. The CDR3 loop reads CASSFGQGSYYEQYF.

The chain has TRBV5-6 and TRBJ2-1; D call uncertain. Trimming stripped 4 bases from V and 0 bases from J, with 8 bases between. Germline CDR1 is SGHDT and CDR2 is YYEEEE. The CDR3 loop spans 14 amino acids. The DNA of the CDR3 is TGTGCCAGCAGCAGACATAGCTCCTACAATGAGCAGTTCTTC. Translating it yields CASSRHSSYNEQFF.

This clone was observed a single time. The V call is TRBV4-1, the J call TRBJ2-3; 9 bases line up with TRBD2. CDR3 length: 17 amino acids. Germline trimming cut 1 base from V and 1 base from J; bases unmatched to any gene: 6. Germline CDR1 reads MGHRA; CDR2 reads YSYEKL. Here the CDR3 reads CASSQVSRTSGTDTQYF. In DNA form, the CDR3 reads TGCGCCAGCAGCCAAGTATCGAGGACTAGCGGCACAGATACGCAGTATTTT.

The rearrangement links TRBV7-8 to TRBJ1-5; no clear D. This CDR3 has 15 amino acids. Germline CDR1 reads SGHVS; CDR2 reads FQNEAQ. With 5 bases removed from V and 0 bases from J, the gap between germline ends came to 11 bases. Here the CDR3 DNA reads TGTGCCAGCAGCCCCGGCTCAGGTAGCAATCAGCCCCAGCATTTT. Translating gives CASSPGSGSNQPQHF.

This clone was detected once. The chain links TRBV10-2 to TRBJ2-1, with D possibly TRBD2 on 5 matching bases. Trimming took 10 bases from V and 12 from J, leaving 19 bases between them. CDR3 length: 12 residues. Germline lookup yields CDR1 WSHSY and CDR2 SAAADI. DNA for the CDR3: TGCGCCAAGTTTCAATGGGAGAACCCGCAGTTCTTC. It codes for CAKFQWENPQFF.

The sample holds one count of this clone. The rearrangement joins TRBV9 to TRBJ2-7, with unresolved D. CDR3 length: 14 amino acids. Germline assignment: CDR1 SGDLS and CDR2 YYNGEE. V lost 0 bases, J lost 3 bases, and 10 bases lay in between. CDR3 sequence reads: CASSVAPEVYEQYF. CDR3 DNA: TGTGCCAGCAGCGTAGCCCCAGAAGTCTACGAGCAGTACTTC.

This sequence joins TRBV7-8 and TRBJ1-4; D unclear. CDR1 and CDR2 from the germline V gene are SGHVS and FQNEAQ. The CDR3 extends over 14 amino acids. Trimming shortened V by 5 bases and J by 7 bases, and 14 bases separated the two germline ends. The CDR3 spells CASSPEEVSEKLFF. The CDR3 DNA reads TGTGCCAGCAGCCCCGAAGAAGTGAGTGAAAAACTGTTTTTT.